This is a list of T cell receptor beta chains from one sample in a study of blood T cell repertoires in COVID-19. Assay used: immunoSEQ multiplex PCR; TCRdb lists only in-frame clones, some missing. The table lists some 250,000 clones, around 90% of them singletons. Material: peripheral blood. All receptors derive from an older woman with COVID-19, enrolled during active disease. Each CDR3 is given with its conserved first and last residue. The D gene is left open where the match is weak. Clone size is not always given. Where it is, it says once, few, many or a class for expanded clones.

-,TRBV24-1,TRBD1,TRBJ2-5,CATSDLKGQGRETQYF,TGTGCCACCAGTGATCTCAAGGGACAGGGGCGCGAGACCCAGTACTTC
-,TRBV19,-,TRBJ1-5,CASSTTENQPQHF,TGTGCCAGTAGTACGACAGAGAATCAGCCCCAGCATTTT
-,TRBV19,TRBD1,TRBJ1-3,CASSFPGTGGAGNTIYF,TGTGCCAGTAGTTTCCCCGGGACAGGGGGCGCCGGAAACACCATATATTTT
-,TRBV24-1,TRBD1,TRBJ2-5,CATSDFGTAETQYF,TGTGCCACCAGTGATTTCGGGACAGCCGAGACCCAGTACTTC
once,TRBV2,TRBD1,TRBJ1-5,CASSENRGHSYNQPQHF,TGTGCCAGCAGTGAAAACAGGGGGCATAGTTACAATCAGCCCCAGCATTTT
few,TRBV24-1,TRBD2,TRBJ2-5,CATSDPQLAGHQETQYF,TGTGCCACCAGTGATCCTCAACTAGCGGGGCACCAAGAGACCCAGTACTTC
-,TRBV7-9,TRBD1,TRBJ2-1,CASSLTGIEQFF,TGTGCCAGCAGCCTGACAGGGATTGAGCAGTTCTTC
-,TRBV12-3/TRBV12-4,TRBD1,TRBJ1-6,CASSTGGPLHF,TGTGCCAGCAGTACAGGGGGACCCCTCCACTTT
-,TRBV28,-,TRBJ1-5,CASSPQGPNQPQHF,TGTGCCAGCAGTCCGCAGGGCCCTAATCAGCCCCAGCATTTT
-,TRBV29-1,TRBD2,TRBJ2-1,CSVDHSSGSMLEQFF,TGCAGCGTTGACCACTCTAGCGGGAGTATGCTTGAGCAGTTCTTC
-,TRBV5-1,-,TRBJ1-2,CASSLGGPVTGGYTF,TGCGCCAGCAGCTTGGGGGGGCCGGTAACCGGTGGCTACACCTTC
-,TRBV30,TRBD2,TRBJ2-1,CAWRVLAGGDEQFF,TGTGCCTGGAGAGTACTAGCGGGAGGGGATGAGCAGTTCTTC
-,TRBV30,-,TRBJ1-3,CAWSLQVFGNTIYF,TGTGCCTGGAGTTTACAGGTTTTTGGAAACACCATATATTTT
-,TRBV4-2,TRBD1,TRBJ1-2,CASSQDPGQGRAATYGYTF,TGTGCCAGCAGCCAAGATCCGGGACAGGGGCGTGCAGCCACGTATGGCTACACCTTC
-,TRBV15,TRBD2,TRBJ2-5,CATSRGGGTQAETQYF,TGTGCCACCAGCAGAGGGGGAGGGACCCAAGCGGAGACCCAGTACTTC